This T cell receptor (beta chain) was identified during a study of T cell repertoires in cytomegalovirus infection. Study-level information: From public TCR beta signatures came an indication of both CMV infection and matching HLA type. Study-wide results and caveats: Public TCR beta family frequency separated CMV-and-HLA carriers, including in an independent cohort. Dominant in the ex vivo response were TCR beta clonotypes restricted by HLA-C and specific for CMV.

MiXCR was run by TCRdb on the reads, yielding one entry per CDR3 protein. The profile shows 250,000 to 300,000 distinct CDR3 sequences, about 17% of them singletons. Concerning this clonotype itself: Its antigen remains unidentified.

The CDR3 has 17 amino acids. The V segment lost 6 bases and the J segment 1 base; nucleotides outside the gene matches: 4. Germline V gene lookup returns CDR1 MNHEY and CDR2 SVGEGT. This receptor was identified in a human donor in good health (CMV status not recorded). Some clones in this sample may be carry-over from other donors' samples. This chain joins TRBV6-2 or TRBV6-3 and TRBJ2-3; 16 bases line up with TRBD2. Input material: CD8+ T cells from PBMCs. CDR3: CASSPGLAGGRTDTQYF. Written as DNA, the CDR3 is TGTGCCAGCAGCCCGGGACTAGCGGGGGGGCGCACAGATACGCAGTATTTT.